Given below is one TCR beta chain in context. Its antigen is not known. The CDR3 is 15 residues long. Looked up from germline, CDR1 is MNHNS and CDR2 is SASEGT. V lost 2 bases and J lost 0, with 8 bases in between. This entry comes from a study of OX40 agonist ivuxolimab in advanced cancers. Overall study results and limits: No antigen was identified for the clonally expanded peripheral T cells.

Produced via immunoSEQ multiplex PCR; TCRdb's table is partial and in-frame only. The sample shows roughly 56,000 clones, around 84% of them seen only once. The rearrangement links TRBV6-1 to TRBJ1-3, with D hard to call. The sample in question was CD4+ or CD8+ T cells sorted from blood, obtained in a trial of the OX40 agonist ivuxolimab. The sequence was collected from an adult with an advanced solid tumor such as melanoma, head and neck, liver or kidney cancer. The CDR3 DNA follows: TGTGCCAGCAGTGAAACCCCGGCCTCTGGAAACACCATATATTTT. This gives the protein CASSETPASGNTIYF.